This T cell receptor beta chain was documented in a study of blood T cell repertoires in COVID-19. Whole-study context: The analysed material was cDNA or gDNA that came from T cells, B-cell-depleted T cells, or PBMCs.

Recruits, aged roughly 18 to 95 years, lived in 24 US areas. Donors were grouped by their self-reported clinical history. The assay was immunoSEQ multiplex PCR, and TCRdb's table has in-frame clones only and misses some. The sample gives about 400,000 clones, roughly nine tenths of which show up once; 1.5% to 2% is in the top ten. V lost 0 bases and J 10 bases, leaving 9 bases between the germline ends. Germline V gene data show CDR1 as DFQATT and CDR2 as SNEGSKA (reference sequence). This CDR3 is 11 amino acids long. The sample taken for sequencing was PBMCs or T cells enriched from blood (not recorded which). This receptor was identified in a woman in her 30s who had recovered from COVID-19. The chain is built from TRBV20-1 and TRBJ1-1; no clear D. CDR3 sequence: CSARDSTTAFF. CDR3 nucleotides: TGCAGTGCTAGAGATTCCACAACAGCTTTCTTT.